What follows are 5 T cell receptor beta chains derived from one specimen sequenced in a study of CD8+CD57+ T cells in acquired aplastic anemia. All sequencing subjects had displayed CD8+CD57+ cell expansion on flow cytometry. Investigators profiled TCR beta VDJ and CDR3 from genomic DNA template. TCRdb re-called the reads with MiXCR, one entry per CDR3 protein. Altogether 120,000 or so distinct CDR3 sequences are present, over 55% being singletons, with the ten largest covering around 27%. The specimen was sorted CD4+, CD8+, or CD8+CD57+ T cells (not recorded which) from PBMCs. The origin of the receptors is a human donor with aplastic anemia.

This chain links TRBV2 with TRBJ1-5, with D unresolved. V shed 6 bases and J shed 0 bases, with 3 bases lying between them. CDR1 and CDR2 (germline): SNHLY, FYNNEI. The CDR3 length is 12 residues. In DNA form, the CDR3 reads TGTGCCAGCAGATATAGCAATCAGCCCCAGCATTTT. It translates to CASRYSNQPQHF.

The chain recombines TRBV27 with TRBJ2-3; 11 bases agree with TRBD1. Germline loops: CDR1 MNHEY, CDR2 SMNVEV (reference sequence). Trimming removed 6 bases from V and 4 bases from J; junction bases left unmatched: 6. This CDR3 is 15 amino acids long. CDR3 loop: CASSRGQGAPDTQYF. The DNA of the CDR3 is TGTGCCAGCAGCCGAGGACAGGGGGCACCAGATACGCAGTATTTT.

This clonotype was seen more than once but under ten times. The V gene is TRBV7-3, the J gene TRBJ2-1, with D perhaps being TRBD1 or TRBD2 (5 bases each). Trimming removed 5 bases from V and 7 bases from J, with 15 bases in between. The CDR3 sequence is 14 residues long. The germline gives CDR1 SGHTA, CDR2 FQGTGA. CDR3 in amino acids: CASSLGPSENEQFF. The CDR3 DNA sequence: TGTGCCAGCAGCCTGGGACCCTCGGAGAATGAGCAGTTCTTC. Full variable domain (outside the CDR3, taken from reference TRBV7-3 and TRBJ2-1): GAGVSQTPSNKVTEKGKYVELRCDPISGHTALYWYRQSLGQGPEFLIYFQGTGAADDSGLPNDRFFAVRPEGSVSTLKIQRTERGDSAVYLCASSLGPSENEQFFGPGTRLTVL.

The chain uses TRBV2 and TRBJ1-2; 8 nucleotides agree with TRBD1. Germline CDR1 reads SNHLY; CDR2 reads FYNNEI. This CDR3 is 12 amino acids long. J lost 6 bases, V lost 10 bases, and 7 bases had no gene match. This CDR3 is CATKTGVDGYTF. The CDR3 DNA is TGTGCCACTAAGACAGGGGTTGATGGCTACACCTTC.

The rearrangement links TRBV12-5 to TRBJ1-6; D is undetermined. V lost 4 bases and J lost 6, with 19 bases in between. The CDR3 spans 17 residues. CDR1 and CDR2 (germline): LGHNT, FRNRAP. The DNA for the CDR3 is TGTGCTAGTGGTTCGGGGATCGAAACACAGACTAATTCACCCCTCCACTTT. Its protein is CASGSGIETQTNSPLHF.